This is a list of T cell receptor beta chains from one sample in a study of cytomegalovirus exposure and HLA in healthy donors. Produced via immunoSEQ multiplex PCR; TCRdb's table is partial and in-frame only. The repertoire holds over 120,000 clones, with less than 10% as singletons. Sequenced: PBMCs. The origin of the receptors is a man aged 45-65 years in good health and CMV-seronegative. The CDR3 runs from the conserved cysteine through the conserved F or W. Each record gives: V gene, D gene, J gene, clone size, CDR3 protein, CDR3 DNA. The D gene is left open where the match is weak. Not every row has a clone size; where given, it reads once, few, many or a size class.

>TRBV7-6|TRBD2|TRBJ2-5|few
CASSQTSGGLLGETQYF
TGTGCCAGCAGTCAAACTAGCGGGGGGCTCCTGGGGGAGACCCAGTACTTC
>TRBV5-1|NA|TRBJ1-5|few
CASSLQGGNNQPQHF
TGCGCCAGCAGCTTGCAGGGAGGGAACAATCAGCCCCAGCATTTT
>TRBV6-4|TRBD2|TRBJ2-1|few
CASSDSTSGRAYNEQFF
TGTGCCAGCAGTGATTCGACTAGCGGGAGGGCCTACAATGAGCAGTTCTTC
>TRBV27|NA|TRBJ1-3|NA
CASSPTGGKRNTIYF
TGTGCCAGCAGTCCAACAGGCGGCAAGCGCAACACCATATATTTT
>TRBV30|TRBD2|TRBJ2-5|few
CAWSGSGRGETQYF
TGTGCCTGGAGTGGTAGCGGGAGGGGAGAGACCCAGTACTTC
>TRBV27|NA|TRBJ2-5|few
CASSLNRYKETQYF
TGTGCCAGCAGTTTAAACAGGTATAAGGAGACCCAGTACTTC
>TRBV5-8|TRBD1|TRBJ1-2|few
CASSPTRDRVLYGYTF
TGTGCCAGCAGCCCTACGCGGGACAGGGTTCTCTATGGCTACACCTTC
>TRBV7-9|NA|TRBJ1-4|NA
CASSFSRGTDGLNEKLFF
TGTGCCAGCAGTTTCTCCCGGGGGACTGACGGACTCAATGAAAAACTGTTTTTT
>TRBV6-1|NA|TRBJ1-5|NA
CASCGAYNQPQHF
TGTGCCAGCTGCGGGGCCTACAATCAGCCCCAGCATTTT
>TRBV5-5|TRBD1|TRBJ1-5|few
CASSLVLNTGEQPQHF
TGTGCCAGCAGCTTGGTCCTAAATACAGGGGAACAGCCCCAGCATTTT
>TRBV27|TRBD2|TRBJ2-1|NA
CASSPHRLAGGGRSYNEQFF
TGTGCCAGCAGTCCCCATCGGCTAGCGGGGGGGGGAAGATCATACAATGAGCAGTTCTTC
>TRBV5-8|TRBD1|TRBJ2-1|few
CASSGGQGGINNEQFF
TGTGCCAGCAGCGGAGGACAGGGGGGGATAAACAATGAGCAGTTCTTC
>TRBV12-5|TRBD1|TRBJ2-2|NA
CASEHGQGAPGAGELFF
TGTGCTAGTGAACACGGACAGGGGGCGCCCGGGGCCGGGGAGCTGTTTTTT
>TRBV2|TRBD1|TRBJ1-5|few
CASSEVDRGGQPQHF
TGTGCCAGCAGTGAAGTTGACAGGGGTGGACAGCCCCAGCATTTT
>TRBV18|TRBD1|TRBJ1-4|NA
CASSPKTGGDEKLFF
TGTGCCAGCTCACCAAAGACAGGGGGGGATGAAAAACTGTTTTTT
>TRBV19|TRBD1|TRBJ2-5|NA
CATHQGGEGETQYF
TGTGCCACCCACCAAGGGGGCGAGGGGGAGACCCAGTACTTC
>TRBV9|TRBD2|TRBJ2-1|few
CASSVGMAGGSLNEQFF
TGTGCCAGCAGCGTAGGAATGGCGGGGGGTTCCCTGAATGAGCAGTTCTTC
>TRBV7-8|TRBD1|TRBJ1-1|NA
CASSRNKGGGTEAFF
TGTGCCAGCAGCCGCAATAAAGGGGGCGGCACTGAAGCTTTCTTT
>TRBV15|NA|TRBJ2-5|NA
CATSRQPTAETQYF
TGTGCCACCAGCAGACAACCGACAGCGGAGACCCAGTACTTC
>TRBV5-1|NA|TRBJ1-6|NA
CASSLVSSYNSPLHF
TGCGCCAGCAGCTTGGTCAGCTCCTATAATTCACCCCTCCACTTT
>TRBV30|TRBD2|TRBJ2-2|NA
CAWKGLAGVYPGELFF
TGTGCCTGGAAAGGACTAGCGGGAGTGTACCCCGGGGAGCTGTTTTTT
>TRBV7-9|TRBD1|TRBJ1-1|NA
CASSYPTGGTEAFF
TGTGCCAGCAGCTACCCCACAGGGGGCACTGAAGCTTTCTTT
>TRBV4-2|NA|TRBJ2-1|few
CASSQATIGLAGDEQFF
TGTGCCAGCAGCCAAGCCACCATAGGGCTAGCCGGCGATGAGCAGTTCTTC
>TRBV25-1|NA|TRBJ1-1|many
CASSVPTGSAVPAFF
TGTGCCAGCAGTGTCCCTACCGGGTCCGCCGTTCCAGCTTTCTTT
>TRBV5-4|NA|TRBJ2-7|NA
CASSPAGQRAYEQYF
TGTGCCAGCAGCCCGGCAGGACAGCGAGCCTACGAGCAGTACTTC
>TRBV2|NA|TRBJ1-6|NA
CASREITGYNSPLHF
TGTGCCAGCAGGGAAATAACAGGTTATAATTCACCCCTCCACTTT
>TRBV27|NA|TRBJ2-2|NA
CASSRVANTGELFF
TGTGCCAGCAGTCGCGTCGCGAACACCGGGGAGCTGTTTTTT
>TRBV27|NA|TRBJ2-2|many
CASSLEGGELFF
TGTGCCAGCAGTTTAGAGGGAGGGGAGCTGTTTTTT
>TRBV19|NA|TRBJ1-1|NA
CASTTSGGKMNTEAFF
TGTGCCAGTACCACAAGTGGGGGGAAAATGAACACTGAAGCTTTCTTT
>TRBV19|TRBD2|TRBJ2-1|NA
CASSIPRSGGLQYNEQFF
TGTGCCAGTAGTATCCCCCGAAGCGGGGGGTTACAATACAATGAGCAGTTCTTC
>TRBV29-1|TRBD1|TRBJ2-5|few
CSVTGGGETQYF
TGCAGCGTCACAGGGGGCGGAGAGACCCAGTACTTC
>TRBV27|TRBD2|TRBJ2-5|NA
CASSSVVERDLKETQYF
TGTGCCAGCAGTTCCGTCGTGGAGCGGGATCTTAAAGAGACCCAGTACTTC
>TRBV5-1|NA|TRBJ2-1|NA
CASSLESYNEQFF
TGCGCCAGCAGCTTGGAATCATACAATGAGCAGTTCTTC
>TRBV13|TRBD2|TRBJ2-1|few
CASTMGGGGSYNEQFF
TGTGCCAGCACCATGGGGGGGGGTGGCTCCTACAATGAGCAGTTCTTC
>TRBV23-1|NA|TRBJ2-1|few
CAYPDIVYNEQFF
TGCGCCTATCCCGACATAGTCTACAATGAGCAGTTCTTC